The 2 T cell receptor beta chains listed next were all sequenced from one sample in a study of blood T cell repertoires in COVID-19. Produced via immunoSEQ multiplex PCR; TCRdb's table is partial and in-frame only. This repertoire shows 150,000 to 200,000 clones, around 89% found once; its top ten account for around 8%. The sample consisted of PBMCs or T cells enriched from blood (not recorded which). The receptors here all came from a woman aged 18-29 years who had recovered from COVID-19.

The rearrangement links TRBV6-2 or TRBV6-3 to TRBJ2-3; D may be TRBD1 (5 bases). V gave up 3 bases and J gave up 2 bases, with 12 bases separating them. Germline V lookup: CDR1 MNHEY, CDR2 SVGEGT. This CDR3 has 15 residues. The CDR3 sequence: CASSYGAGHTDTQYF. Here the CDR3 DNA reads TGTGCCAGCAGTTATGGGGCAGGTCACACAGATACGCAGTATTTT.

The genes are TRBV2 and TRBJ2-2, with D maybe TRBD1 (6 bases). The V end was cut by 5 bases, the J end by 7 bases, with 17 bases between. The CDR3 is 15 residues long. Germline assignment: CDR1 SNHLY and CDR2 FYNNEI. The DNA of the CDR3 is TGTGCCAGCAGTAGGATCAGGGGCAAAGGCGGGGAGCTGTTTTTT. Translating gives CASSRIRGKGGELFF.